The source of this T cell receptor (beta chain) is a study of shared clonotypes between healthy human individuals (dated by TCRdb to about 2020). Background on the whole study: A few men and two women, aged 18 to 49 years, made up the cohort. For each donor, three plates each were used for CD4 naive and CD4 memory, two plates were used for CD8 naive, and one plate was used for CD8 memory. To increase sequencing depth and limit assay-specific biases, TCR repertoire library preparation and sequencing were carried out by different laboratories using diverse techniques. Per donor, leukapheresis produced somewhere between about 0.94 and 10 billion PBMCs. To estimate repertoire size and how much clonotypes are shared between individuals, the study performed deep sequencing of blood TCR repertoires from a few healthy adults. Overall study outcomes, separate from this receptor: Across four donors, roughly 5.1% of naive CD4, approximately 3.5% of naive CD8, 2% to 2.5% of memory CD4, and approximately 0.4% of memory CD8 clonotypes were shared. Incomplete sequencing was indicated by rarefaction of sorted-subset datasets, despite the large sequencing depth. Compared with non-shared clonotypes, the clonotypes found in all four sorted-subset donors had higher generation probabilities. Because the study included a small number of donors, the genetic and exposure-history diversity represented was limited. Sampling was restricted to blood, and TCR repertoires in tissues likely differ from the TCR repertoires found in blood. Pairwise subsampling led to the expectation that sequencing depth would affect the degree of clonotype sharing among donors. Naive subsets generally had larger estimated clonotype richness than memory subsets did.

Concerning this clone: This receptor's antigen is unknown. No quality values exist for individual bases; no much larger clone is one base distant. Other nucleotide sequences in the sample specify the same CDR3.

At the junction V is shortened by 1 base and J by 5 bases; bases outside the gene matches: 8. The CDR3 holds 17 amino acids from the cysteine to the phenylalanine. The DNA shown is the 51-base CDR3, in frame from base 1. CDR1 SEHNR and CDR2 FQNEAQ are derived from the germline V gene (reference sequence). The donors were healthy, HIV-negative adults who had no recently reported acute infections or vaccinations. Every donor was a Caucasian adult living in Nashville, Tennessee, USA. Magnetic negative selection was used to enrich CD4+ T cells, after which naive cells were positively selected on CD45RA and the negative fraction became the memory subset. Blood was obtained by leukapheresis, after which PBMCs were separated by Ficoll-Histopaque density gradient centrifugation and cryopreserved in liquid nitrogen vapor phase. Analytical flow cytometry was used to check the purity and quantity of every magnetically sorted T cell population. Genomic DNA was isolated from each sorted fraction and quantified by UV absorbance on a Nanodrop 2000c.

Using the deep immunoSEQ assay, multiplex PCR amplified TCR CDR3 regions from genomic DNA. Extracted genomic DNA from each cell subset was distributed evenly across all wells of several immunoSEQ 96-well plates, and each plate was treated as a replicate. Each replicate PCR for sorted subsets received roughly 0.2 ug genomic DNA, equal to about 30,000 T cell genomes. Purified libraries were quantified with a Qubit 3.0 fluorometer, sized on a Bioanalyzer 2100, and re-quantified with the KAPA Library Quantification kit. Every immunoSEQ 96-well plate was sequenced on a dedicated single-read 150-cycle Illumina NextSeq 550 flow cell. The original methods were these. The immunoSEQ output contained only junctional sequences without quality scores, so filtering could not match that applied to full-length reads. To assign V/J genes and CDR3, sequences were annotated against IMGT germline references using PyIR, a Python wrapper for IgBLAST v1.9. Reads with weak V/J assignments (E-value above 1e-6), missing CDR3, stop codons, out-of-frame junctions, or ambiguous translated residues were removed. V3J clonotypes were defined by identical inferred V gene, J gene, and CDR3 amino acid sequence. The percentage overlap between two repertoires was calculated by dividing the number of shared unique clonotypes by the size of the smaller repertoire. Richness of each repertoire was evaluated using RTK rarefaction, the Chao1 estimator, and Recon v2.1 estimates of unobserved clonotypes. Generation probabilities for all TCRbeta clonotypes obtained by the gDNA method from several donors were computed using OLGA. TCRdb holds this immuneACCESS table with in-frame rearrangements only. Some clones are missing; in checked studies, unresolved V genes explain under half, and the rest has no known cause. The DNA was the basis for D and trimming; V, J and clone size are from that table. The sample table shows fewer than 1.8 million clones, and about 98.5% are seen once. Under 0.45% of the sample goes to the ten largest clones.

The origin of this receptor is a man aged 30 to 45 in good health. The sequence links TRBV7-9 to TRBJ2-1; the junction holds 10 bases that match TRBD2. Sequencing was carried out using naive CD4+ T cells sorted from blood. The sample's cell subset or site label, decoded: CD45RA+ positively selected. The DNA is as follows: TGTGCCAGCAGCTTAGGGTCCCTAGCGGGAGAGCACAATGAGCAGTTCTTC. Its coded protein is CASSLGSLAGEHNEQFF.